This note documents a single T cell receptor (beta chain) sequence. This clone's antigen is unknown. Base qualities were left out, and no much larger clone turns up one base away. The sample's time point label, in plain terms: healthy volunteer bleed at 2 weeks. Unfractionated whole blood was collected in Tempus Blood RNA tubes, and total RNA was extracted from that blood. About 5 healthy volunteers served as TCR sequencing controls and were bled at day 0, 2 weeks and 6 weeks. Between the V and J ends, shortened by 7 bases and 0 bases respectively, the junction contains 10 bases. The CDR3, from cysteine to phenylalanine, totals 15 residues. Of all the DNA, just the CDR3 is kept, 45 bases in frame from base 1. The record originates from a study of human T cells and chemical hapten exposure (TCRdb year 2021). For the study in its entirety: Libraries were pooled for sequencing, and variation in per-sample TCR yields was attributed mainly to small differences in library volumes within the pool. In alopecia patients, the study followed how the peripheral blood TCR repertoire changed in vivo over primary and secondary sensitization to diphenylcyclopropenone (DPC), a hapten. Both TCR alpha and TCR beta chains were sequenced from each blood RNA sample.

Receptor amplification or capture employed RACE. The instrument was a NextSeq 500. During library preparation, unique molecular identifiers were attached to individual cDNA molecules so that TCRs could be counted quantitatively and reproducibly. The original methods were these. Samples had a median of about 96,000 TCRs, with a range from roughly 23,224 to 700,000. V, J and CDR3 annotation of the TCR reads was performed with the Decombinator software suite. For the PS versus PT1 abundance plots, all samples were subsampled to the same number of TCRs (28,000). Expanded TCRs were defined as absent before sensitization and observed at least eight times at the 2-week time point. TCRdb handled the public reads itself, with Q25 trimming in fastp and clone calling in MiXCR, and kept productive beta chains. Each CDR3 protein gets just one entry, which takes the most common genes and DNA from the rows behind it. TCRdb, not the original authors, processed these V and J calls. The sample contains around 130,000 distinct CDR3 sequences, approximately 9.1% of them found a single time. The ten largest clones represent about 1.8% of the sample.

Paper-wide results and their limitations: No change with DPC sensitization was found in the number of TCRs above 1 in 1000 frequency, and no evidence of global repertoire structure alterations was found. After repeated subsampling, changes were observed in the strength of the expansion versus patch-test correlation and in the threshold at which the correlation became significant.

The V and J segments used are TRBV12-3 or TRBV12-4 and TRBJ2-6, with no confident D gene call. The specimen was whole blood. This TCR came from a male donor in good health. Some clones in this sample may be carry-over from other donors' samples. This receptor has the CDR3 CASTLRGSGANVLTF. The DNA reads as follows: TGTGCCAGCACGCTGCGAGGCTCTGGGGCCAACGTCCTGACTTTC.